This T cell receptor beta chain was sequenced in a study of control samples from healthy donors and cancer patients. Trimming cost V 5 bases and J 1 base; bases outside gene matches: 4. This CDR3 has 16 residues. Per germline, CDR1 MNHEY and CDR2 SMNVEV (reference sequence). On this clone itself: This sample also contains other DNA sequences that code for the same CDR3.

TCRdb's copy holds only in-frame clones and misses some; the assay was immunoSEQ multiplex PCR. The sample carries fewer than 200,000 clones, roughly nine tenths recorded once. The sequencing sample was made of blood. The source of this sequence is a man aged 25 to 45 in good health. J is TRBJ1-6 and V is TRBV27, with 8 bases fitting TRBD1. The CDR3 nucleotides read TGTGCCAGCAGTCTCCAGGGGGCATCCTATAATTCACCCCTCCACTTT. Protein: CASSLQGASYNSPLHF.